Shown below are 19 T cell receptor beta chains from a single sample sequenced in a study of PD-L1 blockade in urothelial cancer. Sequenced by immunoSEQ multiplex PCR; TCRdb stores in-frame clones only, minus some. The repertoire holds 50,000 to 65,000 clones, with approximately 86% as singletons. Sample: PBMCs, taken around atezolizumab (anti-PD-L1) treatment. Receptor source: a man between 45 and 60 years old with urothelial cancer.

V and J are TRBV7-3 and TRBJ2-7; TRBD2 agrees at 14 bases. V was pared by 5 bases and J by 7 bases, with 13 bases of the junction left unmatched. Germline V lookup: CDR1 SGHTA, CDR2 FQGTGA. CDR3 length: 17 residues. CDR3 coding DNA: TGTGCCAGCAGCGACGGGACTAGCGGGAGTCACCTACGAGAGCAGTACTTC. This sequence encodes CASSDGTSGSHLREQYF.

V and J are TRBV9 and TRBJ2-1; a weak D match, TRBD1 (5 bases). With 3 bases removed from V and 4 bases from J, the gap between germline ends came to 14 bases. The germline V gene encodes CDR1 SGDLS and CDR2 YYNGEE. The CDR3 runs 15 residues. The CDR3 protein is CASSDRGLGYNEQFF. The CDR3, as DNA: TGTGCCAGCAGCGATAGGGGTTTGGGATACAATGAGCAGTTCTTC.

The chain carries TRBV28 and TRBJ2-4; unclear D gene. The CDR3 consists of 15 residues. V was clipped by 4 bases and J by 0 bases, with 10 bases between them. In germline, CDR1 is MDHEN, CDR2 SYDVKM. The CDR3 DNA follows: TGTGCCAGCAGTTCGGCAGGTAAAGCCAAAAACATTCAGTACTTC. Translated: CASSSAGKAKNIQYF. The full variable domain, completed using reference TRBV28 and TRBJ2-4, is DVKVTQSSRYLVKRTGEKVFLECVQDMDHENMFWYRQDPGLGLRLIYFSYDVKMKEKGDIPEGYSVSREKKERFSLILESASTNQTSMYLCASSSAGKAKNIQYFGAGTRLSVL.

This chain's CDR3 is CASSSGGGISYNEQFF. In DNA form, the CDR3 reads TGTGCCAGTAGTTCGGGGGGTGGGATTTCCTACAATGAGCAGTTCTTC. The gene calls are TRBV19 and TRBJ2-1, with TRBD2 identical over 7 bases. Germline-derived CDR1 and CDR2 are LNHDA and SQIVND (reference sequence). The CDR3 covers 16 residues. Trimming took 5 bases from V and 1 from J; bases not matched to a gene: 8.

The chain couples TRBV19 to TRBJ1-2; D may be TRBD1 (6 bases). V dropped 3 bases and J dropped 5 bases, with 16 bases sitting between them. Per the germline V gene, CDR1 is LNHDA and CDR2 is SQIVND (reference sequence). The CDR3 loop spans 15 amino acids. CDR3 protein: CASSIFGGRGYGYTF. CDR3 DNA sequence: TGTGCCAGTAGTATTTTCGGGGGGCGAGGGTATGGCTACACCTTC.

The chain carries TRBV13 and TRBJ2-1; D is perhaps TRBD2 (6 bases). The germline CDR1 and CDR2 sequences are PRHDT and FYEKMQ (reference sequence). There are 14 residues in the CDR3. V lost 2 bases and J 8 bases, leaving 13 bases between the germline ends. This CDR3 reads CASSLRRDRDEQFF. The CDR3 DNA reads TGTGCCAGCAGCTTACGGCGGGATCGGGATGAGCAGTTCTTC.

CDR3 in DNA: TGTGCCAGTAGTACCTACGGACTAGCGGGAACGTACAATGAGCAGTTCTTC. Protein sequence: CASSTYGLAGTYNEQFF. The chain links TRBV19 to TRBJ2-1; 12 bases map to TRBD2. CDR1 LNHDA and CDR2 SQIVND come from the germline V gene (reference sequence). V lost 4 bases to trimming and J lost 4 bases; unmatched junction nucleotides: 8. The CDR3 has 17 residues.

The V call is TRBV10-2, the J call TRBJ2-7; the D gene is possibly TRBD1 (6 bases). CDR1 WSHSY and CDR2 SAAADI come from the germline V gene. The CDR3 runs to 12 residues. Trimming took 5 bases from V and 4 from J, leaving 9 bases between them. The CDR3 sequence: CASSLTGYEQYF. In nucleotides, the CDR3 is TGCGCCAGCAGTTTAACAGGGTACGAGCAGTACTTC.

This clone was found once. This sequence joins TRBV18 and TRBJ2-2, with 7 bases aligning to TRBD2. CDR3 length equals 15 residues. J lost 2 bases, V lost 3 bases, and 3 bases had no gene match. Germline V lookup: CDR1 KGHSH, CDR2 LQKENI. In nucleotides, the CDR3 is TGTGCCAGCTCACCTAGCGGGCTAAACACCGGGGAGCTGTTTTTT. Its protein product is CASSPSGLNTGELFF.

The chain combines TRBV15 with TRBJ1-5; maybe TRBD1 (5 bases). Between the trimmed V and J ends, which lost 0 bases and 6 bases, there was a span of 12 bases. Germline CDR1 is LNHNV and CDR2 is YYDKDF (reference sequence). The CDR3 spans 15 residues. The CDR3 bases are TGTGCCACCAGCAGAGATTTAGGGGCCGGTCAGCCCCAGCATTTT. Translation: CATSRDLGAGQPQHF. Using reference TRBV15 and TRBJ1-5 for the parts outside the CDR3, the full variable domain is DAMVIQNPRYQVTQFGKPVTLSCSQTLNHNVMYWYQQKSSQAPKLLFHYYDKDFNNEADTPDNFQSRRPNTSFCFLDIRSPGLGDTAMYLCATSRDLGAGQPQHFGDGTRLSIL.

The chain employs TRBV7-9 and TRBJ2-3; tentatively, D is TRBD2 (5 bases). Germline V lookup: CDR1 SEHNR, CDR2 FQNEAQ (reference sequence). This CDR3 region has 12 residues. Trimming cost V 10 bases and J 6 bases, with 14 bases left between them. The chain's CDR3 is CAILGGEDTQYF. DNA for the CDR3: TGTGCCATTTTGGGTGGGGAGGATACGCAGTATTTT.

The V call is TRBV19, the J call TRBJ2-1, with 11 nucleotides matching TRBD1. CDR3 length equals 18 residues. CDR1 is LNHDA, CDR2 SQIVND, per germline (reference sequence). With V trimmed by 4 bases and J by 3 bases, 11 bases remained unmatched. CDR3 sequence: CASSKGTGGGGNYNEQFF. The CDR3 DNA is TGTGCCAGTAGTAAAGGGACAGGGGGAGGGGGAAACTACAATGAGCAGTTCTTC.

The chain couples TRBV2 to TRBJ2-3; TRBD2 aligns across 11 bases. With 6 bases clipped from V and 4 bases from J, the junction kept 9 bases outside the gene matches. Germline-derived CDR1 and CDR2 are SNHLY and FYNNEI. The length of the CDR3 is 16 residues. The CDR3 region has the DNA TGTGCCAGCAGCCCCAGACTAGCGGGGTACCCAGATACGCAGTATTTT. Protein: CASSPRLAGYPDTQYF.

The J gene is TRBJ1-1, the V gene TRBV27; a weak D match, TRBD1 (5 bases). The V gene lost 5 bases and the J gene lost 0 bases, with 13 bases spanning the gap. CDR1 is MNHEY, CDR2 SMNVEV, per germline (reference sequence). CDR3 length equals 15 residues. This CDR3 reads CASSTSGFMNTEAFF. CDR3 bases: TGTGCCAGCAGTACCTCAGGGTTTATGAACACTGAAGCTTTCTTT.

The chain employs TRBV28 and TRBJ1-2; D uncertain. V lost 4 bases and J lost 3, with 9 bases in between. This CDR3 contains 13 residues. The germline V gene encodes CDR1 MDHEN and CDR2 SYDVKM. The CDR3 spells CASSSEGDYGYTF. The CDR3 DNA reads as TGTGCCAGCAGTTCCGAGGGTGACTATGGCTACACCTTC.

The V gene is TRBV9, the J gene TRBJ2-1, with 11 bases aligning to TRBD2. From germline, CDR1 is SGDLS and CDR2 YYNGEE. The CDR3 is 15 residues long. Trimming removed 5 bases from V and 5 bases from J; junction bases left unmatched: 6. Here the CDR3 DNA reads TGTGCCAGCAGTATAGCGGGAGGGCCGGACAATGAGCAGTTCTTC. Residues: CASSIAGGPDNEQFF. Full variable domain (remainder filled in from reference TRBV9 and TRBJ2-1): DSGVTQTPKHLITATGQRVTLRCSPRSGDLSVYWYQQSLDQGLQFLIQYYNGEERAKGNILERFSAQQFPDLHSELNLSSLELGDSALYFCASSIAGGPDNEQFFGPGTRLTVL.

J is TRBJ1-2 and V is TRBV14; 9 nucleotides agree with TRBD1. J lost 1 base, V lost 4 bases, and 4 bases had no gene match. The germline CDR1 and CDR2 sequences are SGHDN and FVKESK. This CDR3 is 15 amino acids long. In DNA, the CDR3 is TGTGCCAGCAGCCCCCGGACAGGGGTTAACTATGGCTACACCTTC. The encoded protein is CASSPRTGVNYGYTF.

This chain connects TRBV2 to TRBJ2-2; a weak D match, TRBD2 (6 bases). This CDR3 is 15 amino acids long. Germline loops: CDR1 SNHLY, CDR2 FYNNEI. V lost 3 bases and J lost 5, with 13 bases in between. CDR3 nucleotide sequence: TGTGCCAGCAGTGATTTCGGGAGAAATACCGGGGAGCTGTTTTTT. As protein: CASSDFGRNTGELFF.

V gene TRBV5-8 combines with J gene TRBJ2-7; D is possibly TRBD2 (5 bases). V was cut by 3 bases and J by 3 bases, with 19 bases left in between. The CDR3 runs to 16 residues. CDR1 is SGHTS and CDR2 is YDEGEE in the germline V gene. In DNA, the CDR3 is TGTGCCAGCAGCTCTATTGCGGGCCTCGGGTTCTACGAGCAGTACTTC. It specifies CASSSIAGLGFYEQYF.